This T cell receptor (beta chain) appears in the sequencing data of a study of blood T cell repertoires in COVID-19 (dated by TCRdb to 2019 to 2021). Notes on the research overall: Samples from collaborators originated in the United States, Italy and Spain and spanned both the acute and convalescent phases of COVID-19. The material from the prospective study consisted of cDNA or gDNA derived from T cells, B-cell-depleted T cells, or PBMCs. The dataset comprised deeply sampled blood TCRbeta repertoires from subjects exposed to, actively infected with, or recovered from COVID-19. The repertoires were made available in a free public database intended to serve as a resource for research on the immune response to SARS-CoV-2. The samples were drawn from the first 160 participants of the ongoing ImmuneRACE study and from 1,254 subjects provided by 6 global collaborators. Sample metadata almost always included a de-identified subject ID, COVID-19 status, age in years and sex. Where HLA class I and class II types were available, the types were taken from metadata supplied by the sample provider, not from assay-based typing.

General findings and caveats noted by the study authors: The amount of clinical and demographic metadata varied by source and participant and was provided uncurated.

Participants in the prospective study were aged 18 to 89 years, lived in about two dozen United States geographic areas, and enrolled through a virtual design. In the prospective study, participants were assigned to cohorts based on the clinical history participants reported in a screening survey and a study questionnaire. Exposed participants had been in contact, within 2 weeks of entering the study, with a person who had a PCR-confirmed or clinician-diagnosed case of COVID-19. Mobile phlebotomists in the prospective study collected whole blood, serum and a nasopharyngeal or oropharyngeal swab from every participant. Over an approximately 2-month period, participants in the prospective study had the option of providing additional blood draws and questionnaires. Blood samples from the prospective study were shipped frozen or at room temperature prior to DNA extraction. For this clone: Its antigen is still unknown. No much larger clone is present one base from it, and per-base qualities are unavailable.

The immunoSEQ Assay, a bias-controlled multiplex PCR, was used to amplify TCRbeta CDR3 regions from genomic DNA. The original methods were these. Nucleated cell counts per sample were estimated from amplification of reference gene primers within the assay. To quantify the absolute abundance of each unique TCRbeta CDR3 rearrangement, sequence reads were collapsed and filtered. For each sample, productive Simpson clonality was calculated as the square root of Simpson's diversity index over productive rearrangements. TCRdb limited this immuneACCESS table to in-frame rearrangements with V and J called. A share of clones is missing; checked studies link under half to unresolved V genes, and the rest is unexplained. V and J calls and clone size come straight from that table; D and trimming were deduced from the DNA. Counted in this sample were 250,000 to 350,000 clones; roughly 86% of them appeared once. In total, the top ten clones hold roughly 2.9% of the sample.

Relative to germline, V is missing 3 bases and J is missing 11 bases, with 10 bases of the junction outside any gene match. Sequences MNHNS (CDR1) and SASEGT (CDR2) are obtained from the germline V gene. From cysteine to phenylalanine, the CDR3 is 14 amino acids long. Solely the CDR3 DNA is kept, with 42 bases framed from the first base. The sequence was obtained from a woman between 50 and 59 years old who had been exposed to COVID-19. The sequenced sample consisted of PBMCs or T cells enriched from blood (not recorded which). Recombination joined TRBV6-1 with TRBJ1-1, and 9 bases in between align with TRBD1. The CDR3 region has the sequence CASSETNRGPRAFF. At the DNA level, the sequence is TGTGCCAGCAGTGAGACGAACAGGGGGCCCCGGGCTTTCTTT.